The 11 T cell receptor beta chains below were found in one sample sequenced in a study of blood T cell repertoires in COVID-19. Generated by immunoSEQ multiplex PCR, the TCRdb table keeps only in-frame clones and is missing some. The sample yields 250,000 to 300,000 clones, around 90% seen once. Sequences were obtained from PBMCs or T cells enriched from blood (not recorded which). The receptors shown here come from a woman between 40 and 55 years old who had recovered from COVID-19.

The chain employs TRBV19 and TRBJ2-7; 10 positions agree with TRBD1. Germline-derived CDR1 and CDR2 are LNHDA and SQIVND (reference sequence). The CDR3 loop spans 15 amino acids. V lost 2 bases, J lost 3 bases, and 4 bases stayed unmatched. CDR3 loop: CASSIRGDRGYEQYF. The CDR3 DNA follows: TGTGCCAGTAGTATAAGAGGGGACAGGGGCTACGAGCAGTACTTC.

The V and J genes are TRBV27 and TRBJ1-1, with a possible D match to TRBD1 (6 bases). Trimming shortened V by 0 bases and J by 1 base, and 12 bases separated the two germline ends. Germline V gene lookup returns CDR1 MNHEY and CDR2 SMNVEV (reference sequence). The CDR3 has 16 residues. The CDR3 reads CASSLSPAGANTEAFF. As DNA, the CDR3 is TGTGCCAGCAGTTTATCCCCCGCGGGGGCGAACACTGAAGCTTTCTTT.

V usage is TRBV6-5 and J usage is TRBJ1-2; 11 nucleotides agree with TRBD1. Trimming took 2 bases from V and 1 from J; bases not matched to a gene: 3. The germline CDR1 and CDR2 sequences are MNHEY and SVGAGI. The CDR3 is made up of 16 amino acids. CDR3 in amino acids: CASSYLGTGGNYGYTF. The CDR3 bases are TGTGCCAGCAGTTACCTCGGGACAGGGGGTAACTATGGCTACACCTTC.

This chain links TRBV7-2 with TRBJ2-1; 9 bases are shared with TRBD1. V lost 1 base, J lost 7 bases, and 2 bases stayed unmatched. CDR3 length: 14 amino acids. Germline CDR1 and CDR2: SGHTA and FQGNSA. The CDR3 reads CASSLGTGVNEQFF. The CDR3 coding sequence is TGTGCCAGCAGCTTAGGGACAGGGGTGAATGAGCAGTTCTTC.

The CDR3 nucleotides are TGTGCCAGCGCGGGGGGCGTCGCCAACTATGGCTACACCTTC. Translation gives CASAGGVANYGYTF. The chain carries TRBV11-2 and TRBJ1-2; TRBD1 is a possible D gene (6 bases). Trimming cost V 8 bases and J 2 bases, with 15 bases left between them. Germline assignment: CDR1 SGHAT and CDR2 FQNNGV. This CDR3 is built from 14 residues.

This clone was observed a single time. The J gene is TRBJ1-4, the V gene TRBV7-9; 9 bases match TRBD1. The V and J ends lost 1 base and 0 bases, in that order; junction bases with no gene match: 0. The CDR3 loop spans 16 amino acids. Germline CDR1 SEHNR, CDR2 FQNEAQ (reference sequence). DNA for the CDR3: TGTGCCAGCAGCTTAGGGGACAGGGCAACTAATGAAAAACTGTTTTTT. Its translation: CASSLGDRATNEKLFF.

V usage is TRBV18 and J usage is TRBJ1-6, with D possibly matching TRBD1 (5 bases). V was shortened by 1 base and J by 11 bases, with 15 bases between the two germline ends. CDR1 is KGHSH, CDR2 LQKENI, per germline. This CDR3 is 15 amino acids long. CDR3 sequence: CASSPRDWGWPPLHF. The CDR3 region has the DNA TGTGCCAGCTCACCACGGGACTGGGGGTGGCCACCCCTCCACTTT.

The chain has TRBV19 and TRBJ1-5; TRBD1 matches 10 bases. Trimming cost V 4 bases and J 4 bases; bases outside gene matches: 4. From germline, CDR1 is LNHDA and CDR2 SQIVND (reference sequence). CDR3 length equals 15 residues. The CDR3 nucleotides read TGTGCCAGTAGTAGGGACAGGGGTGGAAATCAGCCCCAGCATTTT. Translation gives CASSRDRGGNQPQHF.

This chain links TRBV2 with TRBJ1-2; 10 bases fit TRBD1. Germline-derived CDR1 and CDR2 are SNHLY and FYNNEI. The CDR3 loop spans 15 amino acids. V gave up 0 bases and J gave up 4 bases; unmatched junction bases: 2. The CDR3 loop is CASSEAGDRGYGYTF. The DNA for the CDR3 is TGTGCCAGCAGTGAAGCTGGGGACAGGGGCTATGGCTACACCTTC.

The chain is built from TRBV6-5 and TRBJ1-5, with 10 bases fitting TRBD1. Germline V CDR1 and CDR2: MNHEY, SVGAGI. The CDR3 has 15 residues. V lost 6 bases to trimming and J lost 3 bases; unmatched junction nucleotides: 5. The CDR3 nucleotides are TGTGCCAGCAGCGGACAGGGGGGTGACAATCAGCCCCAGCATTTT. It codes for CASSGQGGDNQPQHF.

CDR3 nucleotides: TGTGCCAGCAGTCTCCAGGGGGCCCGGGAGACCCAGTACTTC. As protein: CASSLQGARETQYF. The chain uses TRBV28 and TRBJ2-5; TRBD1 matches 8 bases. There are 14 residues in the CDR3. V lost 5 bases to trimming and J lost 5 bases; unmatched junction nucleotides: 7. Germline values: CDR1 MDHEN, CDR2 SYDVKM.